This T cell receptor (beta chain) originates from a study of OX40 agonist ivuxolimab in advanced cancers. About the study: Patients were given ivuxolimab, an antibody that agonizes OX40 (CD134). Those treated in dose escalation had hepatocellular carcinoma, melanoma, renal cell cancer or head and neck cancer.

Clones were read by immunoSEQ multiplex PCR, and TCRdb kept only the in-frame ones, dropping some. The sample consists of some 66,000 clones, roughly 80% of them appearing once. The J segment lost 5 bases and the V segment lost 5 bases, leaving 7 bases of the junction unmatched. From germline, CDR1 is LNHDA and CDR2 SQIVND (reference sequence). The CDR3 has 16 residues. The TCR was taken from an adult with an advanced solid tumor such as melanoma, head and neck, liver or kidney cancer. The sequencing here drew on CD4+ or CD8+ T cells sorted from blood, taken in a trial of the OX40 agonist ivuxolimab. The gene calls are TRBV19 and TRBJ2-5; 14 bases are a match to TRBD2. The CDR3 here is CASSVAGTSGSETQYF. CDR3 sequence (DNA): TGTGCCAGTAGTGTTGCCGGGACTAGCGGGAGTGAGACCCAGTACTTC.